This T cell receptor beta chain was identified in a study of a mutant IDH1 vaccine in newly diagnosed glioma. On the study more broadly: A roughly 62% male, 37.5% female split and a mean age of around 37 years characterized treated patients. Most patients had radiochemotherapy with temozolomide before enrollment; others had one alone. Notes on the study in general: Among top peripheral T cell clonotypes, changes seemed unrelated to pseudoprogression. In 90% to 95% of patients, immune responses induced by the vaccine occurred.

Time point given: baseline, week 1 (first vaccination visit). The treatment is: pre-vaccination baseline after standard-of-care therapy. Notes on this clone: Its matching antigen is unknown.

Profiling relied on immunoSEQ multiplex PCR, and the TCRdb table lists in-frame clones only, not all of them. In the table there are some 67,000 clones, around four fifths of which are singletons. Germline CDR1 reads MNHEY; CDR2 reads SVGAGI. V dropped 2 bases and J dropped 6; count of bases not matched to a gene: 6. The CDR3 contains 14 residues. The sample was peripheral blood mononuclear cells (PBMCs), taken from a glioma patient treated with radiotherapy, temozolomide or both. This clonotype was obtained from a woman aged 18-29 years with glioma. Some clones in this sample may be carry-over from other donors' samples. The V and J genes are TRBV6-5 and TRBJ1-2; 7 bases agree with TRBD1. CDR3 nucleotides: TGTGCCAGCAGTTACCAAGACAGGGCGGATGGCTACACCTTC. This codes for CASSYQDRADGYTF.